This record concerns one T cell receptor (beta chain) sequence. Antigen specificity is unknown. Naivety among CD8 cells was defined by CD45RO negativity and positive CCR7 selection, thereby excluding terminally differentiated effector memory CD45RA+ cells. The donors, all of them Caucasian adults, lived in Nashville, Tennessee. Researchers divided each subset's genomic DNA evenly across several immunoSEQ plates. Authors' methods: Filtering differed since immunoSEQ provided only junctions, with no quality scores. TCRdb's copy holds only in-frame clones and misses some; the assay was immunoSEQ multiplex PCR. That table gives V, J and clone size, and the DNA gave D and trimming. The sample shows about 1.9 million clones, around 93% of them seen only once. V gave up 1 base and J gave up 4 bases, with 26 bases separating them. Germline V gene sequence: CDR1 MNHNS, CDR2 SASEGT. The CDR3 has 20 residues. The data were obtained in a study of shared clonotypes between healthy human individuals. Whole-study results and caveats: Rarefaction gave evidence that sorted-subset sequencing remained incomplete despite large depth.

V and J are TRBV6-1 and TRBJ1-5, with D unclear. This receptor was identified in a man between 18 and 29 years old in good health. Some clones in this sample may be carry-over from other donors' samples. The material sequenced was naive CD8+ T cells from PBMCs. The DNA for the CDR3 is TGTGCCAGCAGTGAAGACCCCTATGAAGCGGTAGGCGGCTTGAATCAGCCCCAGCATTTT. Amino acids: CASSEDPYEAVGGLNQPQHF.